This TCR beta chain was retrieved from a study of CD8+ T cells in alopecia areata. Study summary: The drug, oral tofacitinib, was given to treated patients at 5 to 10 mg twice daily.

Sample treatment: oral pan-JAK inhibitor, 5-10 mg twice daily. After isolation, RNA underwent reverse transcription to generate cDNA as the sequencing template. Repertoires were generated with immunoSEQ multiplex PCR, while TCRdb's copy carries only in-frame clones and drops some. The sample yields some 190,000 clones, 55% to 70% seen once. This clone was counted a few times. V was shortened by 5 bases and J by 0 bases, with 15 bases between the two germline ends. This CDR3 contains 15 residues. CDR1 and CDR2 from the germline V gene are SQVTM and ANQGSEA. Sample: CD4+ T cells sorted from blood, taken at week 4, from a patient treated with tofacitinib. V usage is TRBV29-1 and J usage is TRBJ2-3; possible D gene TRBD2, 6 bases. The clonotype originates from a human donor with alopecia areata. This chain's CDR3 is CSVLEGSDSTDTQYF. CDR3 DNA sequence: TGCAGCGTTTTGGAGGGTTCTGATAGCACAGATACGCAGTATTTT.